These T cell receptor beta chains were read from a single sample in a study of Ad26.COV2.S vaccination and SARS-CoV-2 variants. Assay: immunoSEQ multiplex PCR; the TCRdb copy retains only in-frame clones and omits some. Among nearly 95,000 clones listed, 82% were seen once. Sequencing was performed on peripheral blood, taken after recovery from COVID-19. The receptor set was obtained from a human donor who had recovered from COVID-19. Both conserved end residues are part of each CDR3. Fields, in order: clone size, J gene, V gene, D gene, CDR3 DNA, CDR3 protein. D genes are given only for firm matches. Size values are once, few and many counts, or a class for expanded clones, and some rows have none.

clone size: .
J gene: TRBJ2-1
V gene: TRBV4-2
D gene: TRBD2
CDR3 DNA: TGTGCCAGCAGCCAAAGACTAGCGGGAGATGAGCAGTTCTTC
CDR3 protein: CASSQRLAGDEQFF

clone size: .
J gene: TRBJ1-2
V gene: TRBV28
D gene: .
CDR3 DNA: TGTGCCAGCAGCCCAACGTCCCCGGGCGGCTATGGCTACACCTTC
CDR3 protein: CASSPTSPGGYGYTF

clone size: .
J gene: TRBJ2-1
V gene: TRBV11-2
D gene: TRBD2
CDR3 DNA: TGTGCCAGCAGCGCACCAACTAGCGGGAGGGGGGATCTTAAAGAGCAGTTCTTC
CDR3 protein: CASSAPTSGRGDLKEQFF

clone size: .
J gene: TRBJ2-7
V gene: TRBV5-8
D gene: .
CDR3 DNA: TGTGCCAGCAAAGGTCGCGGGATGTATCTTCGCGAGCAGTACTTC
CDR3 protein: CASKGRGMYLREQYF

clone size: .
J gene: TRBJ2-1
V gene: TRBV6-2/TRBV6-3
D gene: .
CDR3 DNA: TGTGCCAGCAGTTACGGACGTTACAATGAGCAGTTCTTC
CDR3 protein: CASSYGRYNEQFF

clone size: few
J gene: TRBJ2-7
V gene: TRBV6-6
D gene: .
CDR3 DNA: TGTGCCAGCAGTCGCCCCGGCTACGAGCAGTACTTC
CDR3 protein: CASSRPGYEQYF

clone size: .
J gene: TRBJ2-3
V gene: TRBV5-6
D gene: .
CDR3 DNA: TGTGCCAGCAGCTTTGGGGTAGATACAGATACGCAGTATTTT
CDR3 protein: CASSFGVDTDTQYF

clone size: .
J gene: TRBJ2-7
V gene: TRBV28
D gene: TRBD1
CDR3 DNA: TGTGCCAGCAACCAAGGGGGCGCAATGTACGAGCAGTACTTC
CDR3 protein: CASNQGGAMYEQYF

clone size: .
J gene: TRBJ2-3
V gene: TRBV9
D gene: TRBD2
CDR3 DNA: TGTGCCAGCAGCGTAGGGAGACTAGCGGGAGGAGGGGATACGCAGTATTTT
CDR3 protein: CASSVGRLAGGGDTQYF

clone size: .
J gene: TRBJ2-3
V gene: TRBV6-5
D gene: .
CDR3 DNA: TGTGCCAGCAGTTACGGCGGCAGCACAGATACGCAGTATTTT
CDR3 protein: CASSYGGSTDTQYF